This T cell receptor (beta chain) was identified during a study of T-cell reconstitution after alpha-beta-depleted transplantation in children. Preparation of the TCRbeta library was carried out with unique molecular identifiers. MiXCR, applied by TCRdb to the PCR reads, yields one record per CDR3 protein. The sample has around 380,000 distinct CDR3 sequences, about a tenth seen once. This clonotype occurred a few times. The sequences come from PBMCs from the stem cell graft donor, collected from the stem cell graft. This receptor was identified in a human donor who donated a stem cell graft to a child with acute myeloid leukemia.

The CDR3 DNA reads as TGCAGCGTTCAGACTAGCGGGAGCCTCGAGCAGTACTTC. Translation: CSVQTSGSLEQYF. This sequence joins TRBV29-1 and TRBJ2-7; 12 nucleotides align to TRBD2. There are 13 residues in the CDR3. In germline, CDR1 is SQVTM, CDR2 ANQGSEA. The J segment lost 6 bases and the V segment lost 5 bases, leaving 5 bases of the junction unmatched.